Shown below are 11 T cell receptor beta chains from a single sample sequenced in a study of cytomegalovirus exposure and HLA in healthy donors. Produced via immunoSEQ multiplex PCR; TCRdb's table is partial and in-frame only. The sample lists about 200,000 clones; approximately 87% were seen once. The sequenced sample was PBMCs. Source of these receptors: a woman between 18 and 30 years old in good health and CMV-seronegative.

CDR3 DNA sequence: TGTGCCAGCTCGTCGGGACAGGGGGCTGTCGGGGAGCTGTTTTTT. Protein: CASSSGQGAVGELFF. The V call is TRBV18, the J call TRBJ2-2, with 12 bases aligning to TRBD1. The V gene end was trimmed by 6 bases and the J gene end by 7 bases; junction bases not matched to a gene: 6. Germline CDR1 is KGHSH and CDR2 is LQKENI. The CDR3 sequence is 15 residues long.

The gene calls are TRBV7-9 and TRBJ2-7; D might be TRBD1 (8 bases). The V gene lost 2 bases and the J gene lost 6 bases, with 23 bases spanning the gap. Germline CDR1 reads SEHNR; CDR2 reads FQNEAQ (reference sequence). The CDR3 loop spans 17 amino acids. CDR3 amino acids: CASSLIGGVGQGGEQYF. The CDR3 DNA reads TGTGCCAGCAGCTTAATTGGGGGGGTTGGACAGGGCGGCGAGCAGTACTTC.

The rearrangement links TRBV30 to TRBJ2-2, with 9 bases fitting TRBD2. The CDR3 consists of 17 residues. The J segment lost 3 bases and the V segment lost 3 bases, leaving 11 bases of the junction unmatched. Germline-derived CDR1 and CDR2 are GTSNPN and SVGIG (reference sequence). The DNA for the CDR3 is TGTGCCTGGAGGTCCCCCTCGCGGGGGGGTTACACCGGGGAGCTGTTTTTT. It yields the protein CAWRSPSRGGYTGELFF.

The rearrangement links TRBV28 to TRBJ2-4; D may be TRBD1 (7 bases). V was shortened by 5 bases and J by 6 bases, with 11 bases between the two germline ends. Looked up from germline, CDR1 is MDHEN and CDR2 is SYDVKM. This CDR3 has 13 amino acids. The CDR3: CASSPGGGNIQYF. In DNA, the CDR3 is TGTGCCAGCAGTCCAGGGGGAGGAAACATTCAGTACTTC.

The chain couples TRBV19 to TRBJ1-4; 8 positions agree with TRBD1. The germline V gene has CDR1 LNHDA and CDR2 SQIVND (reference sequence). The CDR3 is 14 residues long. The ends lost 6 bases at V and 3 bases at J; junction bases unmatched: 3. CDR3 region: CASRATGANEKLFF. CDR3 nucleotide sequence: TGTGCCAGTAGGGCGACAGGGGCTAATGAAAAACTGTTTTTT. Full variable domain (rest looked up from reference TRBV19 and TRBJ1-4): DGGITQSPKYLFRKEGQNVTLSCEQNLNHDAMYWYRQDPGQGLRLIYYSQIVNDFQKGDIAEGYSVSREKKESFPLTVTSAQKNPTAFYLCASRATGANEKLFFGSGTQLSVL.

The rearrangement joins TRBV10-2 to TRBJ2-5; D gene unclear. The CDR3 runs to 15 residues. Trimming removed 5 bases from V and 7 bases from J, with 20 bases in between. Germline CDR1 and CDR2: WSHSY and SAAADI. CDR3 DNA sequence: TGCGCCAGCAGTCATTCGGGCCAGCCGTCCGGGACCCAGTACTTC. It codes for CASSHSGQPSGTQYF.

This sequence joins TRBV9 and TRBJ2-7; no reliable D call. V was pared by 0 bases and J by 2 bases, with 12 bases between. This CDR3 contains 15 residues. The germline V gene has CDR1 SGDLS and CDR2 YYNGEE. The CDR3 here is CASSVGPGAPYEQYF. Written as DNA, the CDR3 is TGTGCCAGCAGCGTAGGGCCAGGAGCGCCCTACGAGCAGTACTTC.

The chain joins TRBV18 to TRBJ2-2; no reliable D call. Germline V CDR1 and CDR2: KGHSH, LQKENI. The CDR3 is made up of 15 amino acids. V lost 5 bases and J lost 0, with 10 bases in between. CDR3 nucleotide sequence: TGTGCCAGCTCAGGTATTGGGTCGAACACCGGGGAGCTGTTTTTT. Residues: CASSGIGSNTGELFF. Complete variable domain (other parts from reference TRBV18 and TRBJ2-2): NAGVMQNPRHLVRRRGQEARLRCSPMKGHSHVYWYRQLPEEGLKFMVYLQKENIIDESGMPKERFSAEFPKEGPSILRIQQVVRGDSAAYFCASSGIGSNTGELFFGEGSRLTVL.

This clone appeared once. V usage is TRBV19 and J usage is TRBJ1-6; D uncertain. In germline, CDR1 is LNHDA, CDR2 SQIVND (reference sequence). This CDR3 is 17 amino acids long. V shed 4 bases and J shed 0 bases, with 13 bases lying between them. The CDR3 coding sequence is TGTGCCAGTAGTAACTCGGGCCTTAGCTCCTATAATTCACCCCTCCACTTT. It is translated as CASSNSGLSSYNSPLHF.

On this clone: Germline is not matched at one junction end, which may reflect a read error. The chain recombines TRBV30 with TRBJ1-2; possibly TRBD1 for D (6 bases). This CDR3 has 10 residues. Germline V gene data show CDR1 as GTSNPN and CDR2 as SVGIG (reference sequence). CDR3 in DNA: TGTGCCCGGAGGGGGGGAGGCTACACCTTC. Translating it yields CARRGGGYTF.

V usage is TRBV6-1 and J usage is TRBJ1-6; 8 positions agree with TRBD1. The CDR3 runs 13 residues. Germline V gene lookup returns CDR1 MNHNS and CDR2 SASEGT. Losses at the gene ends were 9 bases for V and 7 bases for J; bases not matched to a gene: 5. CDR3 nucleotide sequence: TGTGCCAGTCGGACAGGGCAGAATTCACCCCTCCACTTT. This translates into CASRTGQNSPLHF.